The clone carrying this T cell receptor beta chain was seen repeatedly, ten times or more. Antigen specificity is unknown. Germline V gene sequence: CDR1 MGHDK, CDR2 SYGVNS. The CDR3 consists of 18 residues. After removal of 2 bases from V and 3 bases from J, the junction contained 9 bases not matched to a gene. The sample is drawn from a study of Graves' ophthalmopathy and Graves' hyperthyroidism. For the study at large: Sampling took place at initial diagnosis, with peripheral blood obtained before any treatment.

RNA transcripts served as template for amplifying TCR beta CDR3 sequences. HTBI primers were used in a first-round RT-PCR, which preceded a second-round multiplex PCR. A single record per CDR3 protein comes from TCRdb applying MiXCR to the multiplex PCR reads. The data contain a few hundred thousand distinct CDR3 sequences, about 18% of them singletons. Uncontrolled infections, other autoimmune diseases, pregnancy or lactation barred patients from enrollment. Points from the study as a whole: Blood was where most expanded thyroid clonotypes above 0.001 frequency also turned up.

The chain links TRBV25-1 to TRBJ1-4; 10 positions match TRBD1. This clonotype was sampled from an adult woman with stable Graves' hyperthyroidism. Sequenced sample: peripheral blood. In DNA form, the CDR3 reads TGTGCCAGCAGTGAAGTCGGGACAGGGGAACTGCCTAATGAAAAACTGTTTTTT. Translating gives CASSEVGTGELPNEKLFF.